A selection of T cell receptor beta chains follows, all from one sample in a study of T cell responses to AZD1222 COVID-19 vaccine. The repertoire was sequenced with immunoSEQ multiplex PCR; TCRdb's copy has only in-frame clones and lacks some. The repertoire consists of fewer than 130,000 clones, with roughly 90% occurring once and the leading ten covering around 14%. This specimen consisted of peripheral blood, obtained 28 days after the second AZD1222 dose. The receptors were sampled from an adult who received the AZD1222 COVID-19 vaccine. Both conserved end residues are part of each CDR3. The D gene is left open where the match is weak. Some rows have no size entry. The others give once, few or many, or a class for an expanded clone.

cdr3_aa: CSVERATTVGNTIYF
cdr3_nt: TGCAGCGTTGAAAGGGCTACGACTGTTGGAAACACCATATATTTT
d_call: -
j_call: TRBJ1-3
v_call: TRBV29-1
clone_size: -

cdr3_aa: CASSNGQGYEQYF
cdr3_nt: TGTGCCAGTAGTAACGGCCAGGGCTACGAGCAGTACTTC
d_call: -
j_call: TRBJ2-7
v_call: TRBV19
clone_size: -

cdr3_aa: CASRSGDNTEAFF
cdr3_nt: TGTGCCAGCAGATCTGGGGATAACACTGAAGCTTTCTTT
d_call: -
j_call: TRBJ1-1
v_call: TRBV21-1
clone_size: -

cdr3_aa: CASSLVVAGARGNEQFF
cdr3_nt: TGTGCCAGCAGCTTGGTAGTAGCGGGAGCTCGGGGGAATGAGCAGTTCTTC
d_call: TRBD2
j_call: TRBJ2-1
v_call: TRBV5-6
clone_size: -

cdr3_aa: CASSPDRGYEAFF
cdr3_nt: TGTGCCAGCAGCCCAGACAGGGGGTATGAAGCTTTCTTT
d_call: TRBD1
j_call: TRBJ1-1
v_call: TRBV7-9
clone_size: -

cdr3_aa: CASSLPFGANVLTF
cdr3_nt: TGTGCCAGCAGTTTACCTTTTGGGGCCAACGTCCTGACTTTC
d_call: -
j_call: TRBJ2-6
v_call: TRBV28
clone_size: -

cdr3_aa: CASSMVPHQPQHF
cdr3_nt: TGTGCCAGTAGTATGGTCCCCCATCAGCCCCAGCATTTT
d_call: -
j_call: TRBJ1-5
v_call: TRBV19
clone_size: -

cdr3_aa: CASSLAPGEAIAFF
cdr3_nt: TGTGCCAGCAGCTTAGCGCCCGGGGAAGCCATAGCTTTCTTT
d_call: -
j_call: TRBJ1-1
v_call: TRBV7-8
clone_size: -

cdr3_aa: CASSLSRRITGELFF
cdr3_nt: TGTGCCAGCAGCCTAAGTAGGAGGATCACCGGGGAGCTGTTTTTT
d_call: -
j_call: TRBJ2-2
v_call: TRBV11-3
clone_size: once

cdr3_aa: CASSQVGNGYTF
cdr3_nt: TGTGCCAGCAGCCAAGTCGGGAATGGCTACACCTTC
d_call: -
j_call: TRBJ1-2
v_call: TRBV3-1/TRBV3-2
clone_size: -

cdr3_aa: CASSPPGQVSVYEQYF
cdr3_nt: TGTGCCAGCAGTCCTCCGGGACAGGTATCCGTCTACGAGCAGTACTTC
d_call: TRBD1
j_call: TRBJ2-7
v_call: TRBV6-6
clone_size: -

cdr3_aa: CASSLQGADSPLHF
cdr3_nt: TGTGCCAGCAGCTTACAGGGGGCTGATTCACCCCTCCACTTT
d_call: TRBD1
j_call: TRBJ1-6
v_call: TRBV7-3
clone_size: -

cdr3_aa: CASRGLAVTGELFF
cdr3_nt: TGCGCCAGCAGGGGACTAGCGGTTACCGGGGAGCTGTTTTTT
d_call: TRBD2
j_call: TRBJ2-2
v_call: TRBV5-1
clone_size: -

cdr3_aa: CASSYALSGPGGLETQYF
cdr3_nt: TGTGCCAGCAGCTACGCCCTCAGCGGACCCGGGGGGCTGGAGACCCAGTACTTC
d_call: -
j_call: TRBJ2-5
v_call: TRBV7-6
clone_size: -

cdr3_aa: CASSHSRQGWTEKLFF
cdr3_nt: TGTGCCAGCAGCCACTCACGACAGGGGTGGACTGAAAAACTGTTTTTT
d_call: TRBD1
j_call: TRBJ1-4
v_call: TRBV7-9
clone_size: once

cdr3_aa: CASSGGQGKQFF
cdr3_nt: TGTGCCAGCAGTGGTGGACAGGGTAAGCAGTTCTTC
d_call: TRBD1
j_call: TRBJ2-1
v_call: TRBV27
clone_size: once

cdr3_aa: CASSETIRGTEAFF
cdr3_nt: TGTGCCAGTAGCGAAACGATCAGGGGTACTGAAGCTTTCTTT
d_call: -
j_call: TRBJ1-1
v_call: TRBV19
clone_size: few

cdr3_aa: CASSGTTGRVEETQYF
cdr3_nt: TGCGCCAGCAGCGGAACGACAGGGAGGGTTGAAGAGACCCAGTACTTC
d_call: -
j_call: TRBJ2-5
v_call: TRBV5-1
clone_size: once

cdr3_aa: CASSLEEGKLFF
cdr3_nt: TGTGCCAGCAGCTTAGAGGAGGGAAAACTGTTTTTT
d_call: -
j_call: TRBJ1-4
v_call: TRBV7-9
clone_size: -

cdr3_aa: CAWSPPSNYGYTF
cdr3_nt: TGTGCCTGGAGTCCCCCTTCTAACTATGGCTACACCTTC
d_call: -
j_call: TRBJ1-2
v_call: TRBV30
clone_size: -

cdr3_aa: CASSVGGEQFF
cdr3_nt: TGTGCCAGCAGCGTGGGGGGTGAGCAGTTCTTC
d_call: -
j_call: TRBJ2-1
v_call: TRBV9
clone_size: -

cdr3_aa: CASSLGRGVLYEQYF
cdr3_nt: TGTGCCAGCAGCTTAGGAAGGGGCGTACTGTACGAGCAGTACTTC
d_call: -
j_call: TRBJ2-7
v_call: TRBV11-2
clone_size: -

cdr3_aa: CASSYGVTGELFF
cdr3_nt: TGTGCCAGCAGTTACGGGGTCACCGGGGAGCTGTTTTTT
d_call: -
j_call: TRBJ2-2
v_call: TRBV28
clone_size: -

cdr3_aa: CASSDRDRETQYF
cdr3_nt: TGTGCCAGCAGTGACCGGGACAGGGAGACCCAGTACTTC
d_call: TRBD1
j_call: TRBJ2-5
v_call: TRBV6-4
clone_size: -

cdr3_aa: CASSYPRYGGSNQPQHF
cdr3_nt: TGTGCCAGCAGTTACCCCCGATACGGTGGGAGCAATCAGCCCCAGCATTTT
d_call: -
j_call: TRBJ1-5
v_call: TRBV6-2/TRBV6-3
clone_size: -

cdr3_aa: CASSGGAFEKLFF
cdr3_nt: TGTGCCAGCAGCGGGGGGGCATTTGAAAAACTGTTTTTT
d_call: -
j_call: TRBJ1-4
v_call: TRBV9
clone_size: -

cdr3_aa: CAIRDDRAGETQYF
cdr3_nt: TGTGCCATCAGAGACGACAGGGCGGGAGAGACCCAGTACTTC
d_call: TRBD1
j_call: TRBJ2-5
v_call: TRBV10-3
clone_size: -

cdr3_aa: CASSYGQGSTEAFF
cdr3_nt: TGTGCCAGCAGTTACGGACAGGGCTCGACTGAAGCTTTCTTT
d_call: TRBD1
j_call: TRBJ1-1
v_call: TRBV6-5
clone_size: -

cdr3_aa: CASSIKTDELAYEQYF
cdr3_nt: TGTGCCAGTAGTATCAAGACAGACGAGCTCGCCTACGAGCAGTACTTC
d_call: -
j_call: TRBJ2-7
v_call: TRBV19
clone_size: -

cdr3_aa: CASSWGARETQYF
cdr3_nt: TGTGCCAGCAGCTGGGGGGCCCGGGAGACCCAGTACTTC
d_call: -
j_call: TRBJ2-5
v_call: TRBV11-2
clone_size: -

cdr3_aa: CASSGQVLSNQPQHF
cdr3_nt: TGTGCCAGCAGTGGACAGGTACTTAGCAATCAGCCCCAGCATTTT
d_call: -
j_call: TRBJ1-5
v_call: TRBV2
clone_size: -

cdr3_aa: CASSFPGGYGYTF
cdr3_nt: TGTGCCAGCAGCTTCCCAGGGGGCTATGGCTACACCTTC
d_call: TRBD1
j_call: TRBJ1-2
v_call: TRBV7-6
clone_size: -

cdr3_aa: CASSLRERERPDTQYF
cdr3_nt: TGTGCCAGCAGTTTGAGGGAACGGGAGAGGCCAGATACGCAGTATTTT
d_call: -
j_call: TRBJ2-3
v_call: TRBV27
clone_size: few

cdr3_aa: CASSPGWRQPQHF
cdr3_nt: TGTGCCAGCAGCCCAGGGTGGCGTCAGCCCCAGCATTTT
d_call: -
j_call: TRBJ1-5
v_call: TRBV7-2
clone_size: -

cdr3_aa: CASSFDRGEEKLFF
cdr3_nt: TGTGCCAGCAGCTTCGACAGGGGCGAAGAAAAACTGTTTTTT
d_call: TRBD1
j_call: TRBJ1-4
v_call: TRBV2
clone_size: -

cdr3_aa: CASSPGSAAFNEKLFF
cdr3_nt: TGTGCCAGCTCACCAGGTTCGGCGGCGTTTAATGAAAAACTGTTTTTT
d_call: -
j_call: TRBJ1-4
v_call: TRBV18
clone_size: -

cdr3_aa: CASSLSGVRTGNTIYF
cdr3_nt: TGTGCCAGCAGCTTGTCCGGGGTTAGGACTGGAAACACCATATATTTT
d_call: -
j_call: TRBJ1-3
v_call: TRBV5-8
clone_size: -

cdr3_aa: CASSVDEGDSYNEQFF
cdr3_nt: TGTGCCAGCAGCGTAGACGAAGGGGATAGCTACAATGAGCAGTTCTTC
d_call: -
j_call: TRBJ2-1
v_call: TRBV9
clone_size: -

cdr3_aa: CASSSTSGIYEQYF
cdr3_nt: TGTGCCAGCAGCTCAACTAGCGGGATATACGAGCAGTACTTC
d_call: TRBD2
j_call: TRBJ2-7
v_call: TRBV11-2
clone_size: -

cdr3_aa: CASIPGQGGNYGYTF
cdr3_nt: TGTGCCAGTATACCGGGACAGGGGGGCAACTATGGCTACACCTTC
d_call: TRBD1
j_call: TRBJ1-2
v_call: TRBV19
clone_size: -

cdr3_aa: CSVGTSEETQYF
cdr3_nt: TGCAGCGTGGGGACTAGCGAAGAGACCCAGTACTTC
d_call: TRBD2
j_call: TRBJ2-5
v_call: TRBV29-1
clone_size: -

cdr3_aa: CASSTTRTFGEAFF
cdr3_nt: TGTGCCAGCAGTACCACTCGGACCTTCGGTGAAGCTTTCTTT
d_call: -
j_call: TRBJ1-1
v_call: TRBV6-5
clone_size: once